The clone carrying this T cell receptor (beta chain) was counted only a few times. Its matching antigen is unknown. Assembly of TCR beta libraries relied on iRepertoire HTBI primers together with Arm-PCR of CDR3 regions. TCRdb fed the multiplex PCR reads into MiXCR, producing one record per CDR3 protein. In the table there are fewer than 600,000 distinct CDR3 sequences, about 22% of which are singletons. Described time point: persistent/refractory GD, antithyroid drugs over 5 years with positive TRAb. PBMCs were the source of the RNA used for TCR sequencing. The guidelines of the American Thyroid Association were the basis for diagnosing Graves' disease. The data were taken from a study of regulatory T cells in long-lasting Graves disease. Study-wide results and caveats: Persistent disease showed a preference for TRBV28, TRBJ1-2 and TRBJ2-5. It was possible that the small sample size reduced accuracy.

Germline assignment: CDR1 DFQATT and CDR2 SNEGSKA (reference sequence). V was shortened by 2 bases and J by 8 bases, with 18 bases between the two germline ends. This CDR3 contains 15 residues. The rearrangement links TRBV20-1 to TRBJ1-4; no definite D call. Sequences were derived from peripheral blood mononuclear cells (PBMCs), sampled when the disease was refractory, from a patient treated with antithyroid drugs. The TCR comes from a female donor with Graves disease. In nucleotides, the CDR3 is TGCAGTGCTAGAACCTTTCAGCTTAGCGTCGAAAAACTGTTTTTT. Amino acid sequence: CSARTFQLSVEKLFF.